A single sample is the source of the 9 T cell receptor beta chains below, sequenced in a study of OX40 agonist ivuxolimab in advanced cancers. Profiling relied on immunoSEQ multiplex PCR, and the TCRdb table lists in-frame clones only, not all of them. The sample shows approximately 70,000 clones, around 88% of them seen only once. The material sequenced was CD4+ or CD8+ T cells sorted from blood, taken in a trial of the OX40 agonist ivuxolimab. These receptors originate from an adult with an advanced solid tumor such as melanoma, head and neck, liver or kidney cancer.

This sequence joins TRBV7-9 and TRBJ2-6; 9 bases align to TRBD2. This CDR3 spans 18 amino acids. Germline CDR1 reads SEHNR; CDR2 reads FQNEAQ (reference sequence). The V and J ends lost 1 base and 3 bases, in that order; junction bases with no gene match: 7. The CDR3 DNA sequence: TGTGCCAGCAGCTTAGTCCAGCGGGGGGATTATGGGGCCAACGTCCTGACTTTC. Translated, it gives CASSLVQRGDYGANVLTF. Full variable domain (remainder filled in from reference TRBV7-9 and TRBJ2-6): DTGVSQNPRHKITKRGQNVTFRCDPISEHNRLYWYRQTLGQGPEFLTYFQNEAQLEKSRLLSDRFSAERPKGSFSTLEIQRTEQGDSAMYLCASSLVQRGDYGANVLTFGAGSRLTVL.

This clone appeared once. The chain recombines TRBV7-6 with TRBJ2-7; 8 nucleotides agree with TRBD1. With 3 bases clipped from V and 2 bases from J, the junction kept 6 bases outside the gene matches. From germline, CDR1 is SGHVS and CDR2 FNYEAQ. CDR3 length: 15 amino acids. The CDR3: CASSLGRGRPYEQYF. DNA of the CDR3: TGTGCCAGCAGCTTGGGCAGGGGGCGCCCCTACGAGCAGTACTTC.

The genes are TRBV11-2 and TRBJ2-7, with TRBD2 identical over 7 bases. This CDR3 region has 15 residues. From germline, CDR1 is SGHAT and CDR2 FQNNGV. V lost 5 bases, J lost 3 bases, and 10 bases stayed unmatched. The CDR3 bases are TGTGCCAGCAGCATCCGGGACGGGAGGAACTACGAGCAGTACTTC. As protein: CASSIRDGRNYEQYF.

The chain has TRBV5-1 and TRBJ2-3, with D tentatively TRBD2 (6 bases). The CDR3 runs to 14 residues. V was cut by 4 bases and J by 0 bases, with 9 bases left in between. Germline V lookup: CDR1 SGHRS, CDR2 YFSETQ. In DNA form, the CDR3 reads TGCGCCAGCAGCACAGGACTAAGCACAGATACGCAGTATTTT. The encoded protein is CASSTGLSTDTQYF.

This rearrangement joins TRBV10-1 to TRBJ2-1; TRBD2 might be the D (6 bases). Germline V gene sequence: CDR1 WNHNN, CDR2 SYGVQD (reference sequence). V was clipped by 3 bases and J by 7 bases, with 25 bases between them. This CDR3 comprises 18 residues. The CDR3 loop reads CASSDPGVSGMRGNEQFF. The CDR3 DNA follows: TGCGCCAGCAGTGATCCTGGGGTGTCCGGGATGCGGGGAAATGAGCAGTTCTTC.

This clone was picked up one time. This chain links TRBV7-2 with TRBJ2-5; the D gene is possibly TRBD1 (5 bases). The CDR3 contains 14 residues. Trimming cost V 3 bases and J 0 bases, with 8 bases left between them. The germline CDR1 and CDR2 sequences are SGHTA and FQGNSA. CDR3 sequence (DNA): TGTGCCAGCAGCTTTAGACAGAACCAAGAGACCCAGTACTTC. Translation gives CASSFRQNQETQYF.

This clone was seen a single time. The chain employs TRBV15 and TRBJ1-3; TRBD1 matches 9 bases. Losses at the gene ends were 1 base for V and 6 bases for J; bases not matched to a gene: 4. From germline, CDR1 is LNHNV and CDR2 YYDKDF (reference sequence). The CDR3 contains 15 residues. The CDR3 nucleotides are TGTGCCACCAGCAGAGGAACAGGGGGCCTAAACACCATATATTTT. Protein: CATSRGTGGLNTIYF.

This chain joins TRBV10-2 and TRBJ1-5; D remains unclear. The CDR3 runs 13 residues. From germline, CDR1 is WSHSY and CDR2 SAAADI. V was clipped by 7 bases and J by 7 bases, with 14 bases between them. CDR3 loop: CASISSVGQPQHF. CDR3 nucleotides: TGCGCCAGCATATCGTCCGTTGGGCAGCCCCAGCATTTT.

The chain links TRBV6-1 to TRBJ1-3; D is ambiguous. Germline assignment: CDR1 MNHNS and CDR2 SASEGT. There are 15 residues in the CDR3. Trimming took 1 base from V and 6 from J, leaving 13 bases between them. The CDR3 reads CASSEGGGSVNTIYF. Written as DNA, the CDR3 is TGTGCCAGCAGTGAAGGCGGAGGGTCGGTAAACACCATATATTTT.